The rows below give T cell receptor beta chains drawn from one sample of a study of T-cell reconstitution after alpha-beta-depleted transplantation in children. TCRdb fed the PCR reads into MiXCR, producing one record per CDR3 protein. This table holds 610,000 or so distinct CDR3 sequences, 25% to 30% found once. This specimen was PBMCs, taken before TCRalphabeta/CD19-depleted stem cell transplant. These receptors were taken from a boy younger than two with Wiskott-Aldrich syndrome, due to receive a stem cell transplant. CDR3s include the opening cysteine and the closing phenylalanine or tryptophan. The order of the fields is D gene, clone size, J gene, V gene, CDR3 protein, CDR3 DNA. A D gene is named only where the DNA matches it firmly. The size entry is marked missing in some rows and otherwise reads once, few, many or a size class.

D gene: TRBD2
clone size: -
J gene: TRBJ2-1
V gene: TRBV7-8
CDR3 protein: CASSLARLAGGLSSNEQFF
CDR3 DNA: TGTGCCAGCAGCTTAGCCCGACTAGCGGGAGGGCTCTCCTCCAATGAGCAGTTCTTC

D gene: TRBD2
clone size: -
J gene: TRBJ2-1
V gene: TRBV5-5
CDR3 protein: CASSPLAGALEQFF
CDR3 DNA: TGTGCCAGCAGCCCTCTAGCGGGAGCCCTTGAGCAGTTCTTC

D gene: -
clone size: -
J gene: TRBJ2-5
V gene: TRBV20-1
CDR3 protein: CSAREGETQYF
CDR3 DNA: TGCAGTGCTAGAGAGGGGGAGACCCAGTACTTC

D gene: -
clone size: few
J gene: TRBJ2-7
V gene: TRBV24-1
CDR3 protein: CATSARYEQYF
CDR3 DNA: TGTGCCACCAGTGCCCGCTACGAGCAGTACTTC

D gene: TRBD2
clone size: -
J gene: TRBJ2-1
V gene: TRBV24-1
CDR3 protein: CATSHKIASGTSGRAGTYNEQFF
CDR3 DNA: TGTGCCACCAGTCACAAGATAGCATCCGGGACTAGCGGGAGGGCCGGAACCTACAATGAGCAGTTCTTC

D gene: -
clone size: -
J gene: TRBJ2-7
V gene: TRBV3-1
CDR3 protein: CACSQEIAPLDEQYF
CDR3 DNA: TGTGCCTGCTCCCAAGAAATCGCCCCTCTGGACGAGCAGTACTTC

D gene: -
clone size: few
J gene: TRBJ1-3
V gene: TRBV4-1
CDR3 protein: CASSQSSLRNSGNTIYF
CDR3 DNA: TGCGCCAGCAGCCAAAGTAGTTTGCGAAACTCTGGAAACACCATATATTTT

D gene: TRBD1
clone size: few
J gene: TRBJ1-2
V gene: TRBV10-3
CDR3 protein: CAISERQGLSLGYTF
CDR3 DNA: TGTGCCATCAGTGAGCGACAGGGATTATCGCTCGGCTACACCTTC

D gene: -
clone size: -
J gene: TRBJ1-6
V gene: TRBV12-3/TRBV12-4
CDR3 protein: CASSLGESTPLHF
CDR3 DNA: TGTGCCAGCAGTTTGGGGGAGTCGACACCCCTCCACTTT

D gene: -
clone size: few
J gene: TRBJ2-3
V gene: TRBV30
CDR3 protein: CAWSRLAGDTQYF
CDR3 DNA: TGTGCCTGGAGTCGTCTGGCGGGAGATACGCAGTATTTT

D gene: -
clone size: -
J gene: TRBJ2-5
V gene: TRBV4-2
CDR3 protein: CASSQVLGQGPLQETQYF
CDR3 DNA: TGTGCCAGCAGCCAAGTCCTTGGGCAGGGGCCACTCCAAGAGACCCAGTACTTC

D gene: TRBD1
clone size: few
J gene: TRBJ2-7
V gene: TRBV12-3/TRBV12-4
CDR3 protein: CASTRTGGLSEQYF
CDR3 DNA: TGTGCCAGCACCCGGACAGGGGGCTTGTCCGAGCAGTACTTC

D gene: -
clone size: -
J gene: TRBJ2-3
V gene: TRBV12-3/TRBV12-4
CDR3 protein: CASSFGGPVDTQYF
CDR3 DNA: TGTGCCAGCAGTTTCGGGGGGCCGGTAGATACGCAGTATTTT

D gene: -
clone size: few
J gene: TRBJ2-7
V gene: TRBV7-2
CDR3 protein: CASSLDQVAYEQYF
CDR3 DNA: TGTGCCAGCAGCTTAGACCAGGTCGCCTACGAGCAGTACTTC

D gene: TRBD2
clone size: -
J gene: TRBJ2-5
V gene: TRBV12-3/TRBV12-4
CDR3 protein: CASRRTSGRREETQYF
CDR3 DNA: TGTGCCAGCAGGCGGACTAGCGGGAGACGTGAGGAGACCCAGTACTTC

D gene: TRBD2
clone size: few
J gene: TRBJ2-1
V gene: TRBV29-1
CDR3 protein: CSVGSGLAGLLSSYNEQFF
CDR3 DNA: TGCAGCGTTGGATCGGGACTAGCGGGTTTGCTGAGCTCCTACAATGAGCAGTTCTTC

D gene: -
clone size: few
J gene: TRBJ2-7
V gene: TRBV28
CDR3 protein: CASSKFLSYEQYF
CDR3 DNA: TGTGCCAGCAGTAAGTTTCTATCCTACGAGCAGTACTTC

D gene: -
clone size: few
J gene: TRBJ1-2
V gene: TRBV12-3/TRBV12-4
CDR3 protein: CASSLDSAYGYTF
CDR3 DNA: TGTGCCAGCAGTTTAGACTCAGCCTATGGCTACACCTTC

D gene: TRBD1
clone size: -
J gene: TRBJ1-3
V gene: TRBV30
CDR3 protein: CAWKDRAGNTIYF
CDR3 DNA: TGTGCCTGGAAGGACAGGGCTGGAAACACCATATATTTT

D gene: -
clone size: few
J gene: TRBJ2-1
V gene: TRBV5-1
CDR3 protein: CASSLVFSRASYNEQFF
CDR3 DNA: TGCGCCAGCAGCTTGGTGTTCTCGAGGGCGTCCTACAATGAGCAGTTCTTC

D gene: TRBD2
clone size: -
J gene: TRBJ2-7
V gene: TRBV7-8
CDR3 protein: CASKSGRSSYEQYF
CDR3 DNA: TGTGCCAGCAAGAGCGGGAGAAGCTCCTACGAGCAGTACTTC

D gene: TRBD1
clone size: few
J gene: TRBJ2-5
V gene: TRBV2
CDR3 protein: CASSEIRGPQETQYF
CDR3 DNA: TGTGCCAGCAGTGAAATCAGGGGGCCGCAAGAGACCCAGTACTTC

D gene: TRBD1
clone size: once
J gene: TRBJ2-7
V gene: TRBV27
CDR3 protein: CASSATTGRGNSYEQYF
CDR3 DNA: TGTGCCAGCAGTGCTACGACAGGGAGAGGGAATTCCTACGAGCAGTACTTC

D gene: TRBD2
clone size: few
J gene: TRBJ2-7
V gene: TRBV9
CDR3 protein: CASSVSSRTSGTGYEQYF
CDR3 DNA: TGTGCCAGCAGCGTATCGTCACGGACTAGCGGGACAGGCTACGAGCAGTACTTC

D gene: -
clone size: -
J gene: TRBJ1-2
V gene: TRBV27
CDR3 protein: CASSGAVGRPDYGYTF
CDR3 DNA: TGTGCCAGCAGTGGGGCCGTTGGGAGGCCTGACTATGGCTACACCTTC

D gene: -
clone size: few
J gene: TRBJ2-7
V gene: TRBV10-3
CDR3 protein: CAISELSEQYF
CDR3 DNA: TGTGCCATCAGTGAGCTCTCCGAGCAGTACTTC

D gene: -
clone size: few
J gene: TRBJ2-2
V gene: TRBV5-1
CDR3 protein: CASSLVAAGGGELFF
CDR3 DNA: TGCGCCAGCAGCTTGGTAGCGGCTGGGGGCGGGGAGCTGTTTTTT

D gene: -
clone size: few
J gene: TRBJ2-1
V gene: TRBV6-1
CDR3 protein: CASRRAGGYNEQFF
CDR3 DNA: TGTGCCAGCAGGAGAGCCGGCGGCTACAATGAGCAGTTCTTC

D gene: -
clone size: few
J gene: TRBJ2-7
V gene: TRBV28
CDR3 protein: CASSLVGLVPIEQYF
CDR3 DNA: TGTGCCAGCAGTTTGGTAGGACTTGTCCCCATCGAGCAGTACTTC

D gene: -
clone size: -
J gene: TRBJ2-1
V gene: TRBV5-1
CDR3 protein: CASSPDPGVGEQFF
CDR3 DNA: TGCGCCAGCAGCCCCGACCCCGGGGTCGGGGAGCAGTTCTTC

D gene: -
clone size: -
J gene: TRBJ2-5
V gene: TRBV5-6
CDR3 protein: CASSFGRWSETQYF
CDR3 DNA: TGTGCCAGCAGCTTCGGAAGGTGGAGCGAGACCCAGTACTTC

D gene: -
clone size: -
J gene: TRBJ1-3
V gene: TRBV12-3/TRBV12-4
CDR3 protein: CASSIVGNTIYF
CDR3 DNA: TGTGCCAGCAGTATAGTTGGAAACACCATATATTTT

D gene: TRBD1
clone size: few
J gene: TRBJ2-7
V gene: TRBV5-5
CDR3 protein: CASSFLGTGSEQYF
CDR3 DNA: TGTGCCAGCAGCTTTCTCGGGACAGGGTCTGAGCAGTACTTC

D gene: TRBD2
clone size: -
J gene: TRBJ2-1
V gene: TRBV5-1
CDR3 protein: CASSPGTSGRFAYNEQFF
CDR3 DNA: TGCGCCAGCAGCCCAGGGACTAGCGGGAGGTTCGCCTACAATGAGCAGTTCTTC

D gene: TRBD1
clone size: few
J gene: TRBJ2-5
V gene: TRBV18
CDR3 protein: CASSPGTDQETQYF
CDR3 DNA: TGTGCCAGCTCACCTGGGACAGACCAAGAGACCCAGTACTTC

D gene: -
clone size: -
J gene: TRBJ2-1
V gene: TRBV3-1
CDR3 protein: CASSQDLGTRRLYNEQFF
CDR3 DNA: TGTGCCTCCTCCCAAGATTTAGGGACTCGAAGGCTATACAATGAGCAGTTCTTC

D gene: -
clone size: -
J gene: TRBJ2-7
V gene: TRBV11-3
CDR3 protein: CASSSEDGKEQYF
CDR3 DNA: TGTGCCAGCAGCTCAGAGGACGGAAAGGAGCAGTACTTC

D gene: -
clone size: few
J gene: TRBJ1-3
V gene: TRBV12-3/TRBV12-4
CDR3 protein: CASSSKGRPGNTIYF
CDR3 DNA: TGTGCCAGCAGTTCAAAGGGACGGCCTGGAAACACCATATATTTT